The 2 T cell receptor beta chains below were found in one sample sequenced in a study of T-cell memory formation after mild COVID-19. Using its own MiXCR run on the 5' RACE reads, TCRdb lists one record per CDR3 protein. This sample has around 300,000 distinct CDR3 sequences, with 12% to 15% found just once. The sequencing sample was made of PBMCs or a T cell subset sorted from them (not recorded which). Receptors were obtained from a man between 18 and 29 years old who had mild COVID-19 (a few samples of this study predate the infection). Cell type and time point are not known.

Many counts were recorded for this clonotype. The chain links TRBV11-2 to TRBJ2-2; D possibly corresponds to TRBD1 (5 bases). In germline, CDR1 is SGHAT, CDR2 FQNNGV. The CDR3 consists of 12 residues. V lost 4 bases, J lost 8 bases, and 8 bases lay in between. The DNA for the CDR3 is TGTGCCAGCAGCTCGACAGTGGGGGAGCTGTTTTTT. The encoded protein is CASSSTVGELFF.

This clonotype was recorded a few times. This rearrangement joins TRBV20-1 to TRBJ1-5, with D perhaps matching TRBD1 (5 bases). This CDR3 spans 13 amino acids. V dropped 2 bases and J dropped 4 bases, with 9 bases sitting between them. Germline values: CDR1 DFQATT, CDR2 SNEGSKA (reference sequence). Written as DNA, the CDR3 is TGCAGTGCTAGACAGGGAGGGAATCAGCCCCAGCATTTT. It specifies CSARQGGNQPQHF.